The clone carrying this T cell receptor (beta chain) was counted ten times or more. Antigen specificity is unknown. No cell fractionation was done, so the repertoire covers all unsorted peripheral blood T cells. This entry belongs to a study of HIV-infected patients and healthy controls. cDNA was made from approximately 0.55 ug RNA using alpha and beta constant primers. Alpha and beta chain libraries were made separately by chain-specific third strand synthesis with multiplexing indices. The cDNA received a 5' RACE adapter containing a random hexamer plus an SP2 sequencing primer site. TCRdb recomputed calls from the 5' RACE reads with MiXCR, one row per CDR3 protein. The table records more than 15,000 distinct CDR3 sequences, around 8.3% of them present only once. This CDR3 comprises 12 residues. V shed 6 bases and J 12 bases; nucleotides not matched to a gene: 10. Findings of the study overall: Only sixteen HIV-infected individuals were processed, a major limit on how widely findings apply.

This sequence was found in an adult in good health. The chain joins TRBV12-3 or TRBV12-4 to TRBJ1-2; 7 bases map to TRBD1. Material for sequencing was blood. This chain's CDR3 is CASSLDQGGDTF. DNA of the CDR3: TGTGCCAGCAGCCTAGATCAGGGGGGGGACACCTTC.